Presented here are 25 T cell receptor beta chains from one specimen sequenced in a study of regulatory T cells in long-lasting Graves disease. The time point here: newly diagnosed GD, antithyroid drugs for less than 3 months. Generation of the TCR library employed RNA extracted from PBMCs. Arm-PCR with iRepertoire HTBI primers amplified the CDR3 regions for these TCR beta libraries. A single record per CDR3 protein comes from TCRdb applying MiXCR to the multiplex PCR reads. The repertoire includes about 360,000 distinct CDR3 sequences, 15% to 20% of them detected once, and roughly a fifth sits in the top ten. These data also featured in a second study, about T cells in Graves' hyperthyroidism and ophthalmopathy.

Sequenced material: peripheral blood mononuclear cells (PBMCs), taken at new diagnosis, from a patient treated with antithyroid drugs. These receptors were taken from a woman under 30 with Graves disease.

This clonotype was found many times. The chain has TRBV2 and TRBJ2-3; D is unresolved. Per germline, CDR1 SNHLY and CDR2 FYNNEI. This CDR3 is 16 amino acids long. V shed 0 bases and J shed 0 bases, with 10 bases lying between them. The CDR3 reads CASSEAAGVSTDTQYF. The CDR3, as DNA: TGTGCCAGCAGTGAAGCGGCAGGAGTGAGCACAGATACGCAGTATTTT.

Concerning this clonotype itself: A clone one base away is much larger, so this may be a read error. The chain recombines TRBV6-2 or TRBV6-3 with TRBJ2-5; D perhaps matches TRBD2 (5 bases). V was cut by 4 bases and J by 9 bases, with 18 bases left in between. Germline-derived CDR1 and CDR2 are MNHEY and SVGEGT. The CDR3 sequence is 14 residues long. The CDR3 sequence is CASSLAVAGEAQYF. In nucleotides, the CDR3 is TGTGCCAGCAGTTTAGCTGTTGCGGGTGAGGCCCAGTACTTC.

This clonotype was seen a few times. The V and J genes are TRBV15 and TRBJ2-1, with a possible D match to TRBD2 (6 bases). V lost 9 bases to trimming and J lost 5 bases, with 17 bases between them. CDR1 is LNHNV, CDR2 YYDKDF, per germline (reference sequence). The CDR3 is made up of 14 amino acids. DNA for the CDR3: TGTGCCACTGGGCGGGGAATAGAACACAATGAGCAGTTCTTC. Its protein product is CATGRGIEHNEQFF.

The table lists this clonotype with a few counts. The rearrangement joins TRBV7-9 to TRBJ2-2; D may be TRBD2 (6 bases). Germline CDR1 is SEHNR and CDR2 is FQNEAQ (reference sequence). This CDR3 contains 14 residues. Trimming cost V 5 bases and J 6 bases, with 13 bases left between them. CDR3 sequence (DNA): TGTGCCAGCAGCCCGGGACTGTCAGCCGGGGAGCTGTTTTTT. Translated: CASSPGLSAGELFF. The full variable domain, with the rest looked up from reference TRBV7-9 and TRBJ2-2, is DTGVSQNPRHKITKRGQNVTFRCDPISEHNRLYWYRQTLGQGPEFLTYFQNEAQLEKSRLLSDRFSAERPKGSFSTLEIQRTEQGDSAMYLCASSPGLSAGELFFGEGSRLTVL.

This clonotype was found many times. This sequence joins TRBV20-1 and TRBJ2-7, with TRBD1 matching 7 bases. The V gene's germline CDR1 is DFQATT and CDR2 SNEGSKA (reference sequence). V trimming: 7 bases; J trimming: 5 bases; junction bases outside the gene matches: 8. The CDR3 runs to 12 residues. CDR3 sequence reads: CSGQNRGHEQYF. CDR3 DNA sequence: TGCAGTGGCCAGAACAGGGGTCACGAGCAGTACTTC.

The V gene is TRBV10-3, the J gene TRBJ1-1; TRBD1 agrees at 12 bases. The CDR3 length is 16 residues. Germline-derived CDR1 and CDR2 are ENHRY and SYGVKD. V was clipped by 6 bases and J by 2 bases; unmatched bases: 7. The CDR3 is CAISTPGQGANTEAFF. CDR3 sequence (DNA): TGTGCCATCAGCACTCCGGGACAGGGGGCAAACACTGAAGCTTTCTTT.

V is TRBV6-2 or TRBV6-3 and J is TRBJ2-7, with D unclear. The CDR3 is 15 amino acids. Looked up from germline, CDR1 is MNHEY and CDR2 is SVGEGT. Trimming took 0 bases from V and 4 from J, leaving 13 bases between them. The CDR3 nucleotides are TGTGCCAGCAGTTACTCCGAAGCGCAGGTTTACGAGCAGTACTTC. Amino acid sequence: CASSYSEAQVYEQYF.

This clonotype was seen ten or more times. The V gene is TRBV5-1, the J gene TRBJ1-2; D is ambiguous. The CDR3 runs to 13 residues. Germline V gene sequence: CDR1 SGHRS, CDR2 YFSETQ. V was pared by 4 bases and J by 3 bases, with 10 bases between. This CDR3 is CASSPAPYYGYTF. CDR3 coding DNA: TGCGCCAGCAGCCCGGCTCCCTACTATGGCTACACCTTC.

In its sample, this clonotype was seen many times. V usage is TRBV6-5 and J usage is TRBJ2-7, with a possible D match to TRBD2 (5 bases). The CDR3 sequence is 16 residues long. The V gene lost 4 bases and the J gene lost 3 bases, with 19 bases spanning the gap. CDR1 is MNHEY and CDR2 is SVGAGI in the germline V gene. As DNA, the CDR3 is TGTGCCAGCAGTTTTCGGGGAGCCGGATCGAACTACGAGCAGTACTTC. This codes for CASSFRGAGSNYEQYF.

This clonotype came up many times. The chain combines TRBV5-1 with TRBJ2-2, with 14 bases identical to TRBD2. The trim removed 4 bases at V and 8 bases at J, leaving 7 bases unmatched. Germline loops: CDR1 SGHRS, CDR2 YFSETQ. This CDR3 spans 16 amino acids. The CDR3 loop reads CASSGLAGGSQGELFF. The CDR3 DNA reads as TGCGCCAGCAGCGGACTAGCGGGAGGATCCCAAGGGGAGCTGTTTTTT.

This clonotype was counted ten times or more. The V gene is TRBV5-1, the J gene TRBJ1-3; D uncertain. The CDR3 sequence is 14 residues long. Germline loops: CDR1 SGHRS, CDR2 YFSETQ. V was shortened by 4 bases and J by 0 bases, with 8 bases between the two germline ends. CDR3 region: CASSPGFSGNTIYF. In DNA, the CDR3 is TGCGCCAGCAGCCCGGGTTTCTCTGGAAACACCATATATTTT. The full variable domain, its missing parts supplied by reference TRBV5-1 and TRBJ1-3, is KAGVTQTPRYLIKTRGQQVTLSCSPISGHRSVSWYQQTPGQGLQFLFEYFSETQRNKGNFPGRFSGRQFSNSRSEMNVSTLELGDSALYLCASSPGFSGNTIYFGEGSWLTVV.

This clonotype has a count of ten or more. J is TRBJ2-2 and V is TRBV11-2, with 7 bases fitting TRBD1. The length of the CDR3 is 15 residues. Trimming took 3 bases from V and 0 from J; bases not matched to a gene: 1. The germline V gene encodes CDR1 SGHAT and CDR2 FQNNGV. The CDR3 DNA reads as TGTGCCAGCAGCTTGGGACAGACGAACACCGGGGAGCTGTTTTTT. Translating gives CASSLGQTNTGELFF.

This clonotype showed up many times. This chain links TRBV5-1 with TRBJ2-3; D is uncertain. Trimming took off 0 bases at V and 0 bases at J, with 14 bases between the two ends. The CDR3 is made up of 17 amino acids. Per germline, CDR1 SGHRS and CDR2 YFSETQ. CDR3 bases: TGCGCCAGCAGCTTGGCCGATATCGTATCCAGCACAGATACGCAGTATTTT. This translates into CASSLADIVSSTDTQYF.

This clonotype was seen many times. The chain uses TRBV30 and TRBJ2-7; 8 bases are a match to TRBD2. This CDR3 has 12 amino acids. V gave up 3 bases and J gave up 6 bases; unmatched junction bases: 4. Germline V lookup: CDR1 GTSNPN, CDR2 SVGIG (reference sequence). This CDR3 reads CAWSSLAGEQYF. The CDR3 DNA sequence: TGTGCCTGGAGCAGCCTAGCGGGCGAGCAGTACTTC.

This clonotype was observed many times. The chain couples TRBV2 to TRBJ1-2; D is uncertain. The V gene's germline CDR1 is SNHLY and CDR2 FYNNEI. This CDR3 spans 15 amino acids. V lost 2 bases and J 4 bases, leaving 14 bases between the germline ends. CDR3 protein: CASSENVGSSYGYTF. CDR3 nucleotide sequence: TGTGCCAGCAGTGAAAATGTGGGCAGCTCCTATGGCTACACCTTC.

This clonotype was detected many times. The chain carries TRBV6-1 and TRBJ2-2; D possibly corresponds to TRBD2 (6 bases). CDR1 and CDR2 from the germline V gene are MNHNS and SASEGT. V lost 4 bases to trimming and J lost 1 base, with 13 bases between them. CDR3 length: 16 residues. CDR3 region: CASSVMGGRNTGELFF. The CDR3 DNA follows: TGTGCCAGCAGTGTCATGGGGGGTCGGAACACCGGGGAGCTGTTTTTT.

The V call is TRBV27, the J call TRBJ1-6, with no clear D. In germline, CDR1 is MNHEY, CDR2 SMNVEV (reference sequence). V was trimmed by 5 bases and J by 9 bases, leaving 11 bases between them. This CDR3 comprises 13 residues. Here the CDR3 DNA reads TGTGCCAGCAGTCCCCCTGATGGTTCACCCCTCCACTTT. Translation: CASSPPDGSPLHF.

Turning to this clonotype: A much larger clone is a single base away; this may be a read error. This chain connects TRBV20-1 to TRBJ2-1; 15 bases agree with TRBD2. The assigned J gene may be wrong: the sequence end matches TRBJ2-5 better. The germline CDR1 and CDR2 sequences are DFQATT and SNEGSKA (reference sequence). The CDR3 is 16 amino acids. This CDR3 reads CSASGLAGGLGETQYF. Written as DNA, the CDR3 is TGCAGTGCTAGCGGACTAGCGGGAGGGCTCGGGGAGACCCAGTACTTC.

This chain joins TRBV7-9 and TRBJ1-1; D remains unclear. CDR1 is SEHNR, CDR2 FQNEAQ, per germline (reference sequence). Trimming shortened V by 5 bases and J by 4 bases, and 11 bases separated the two germline ends. The length of the CDR3 is 13 residues. The CDR3 DNA sequence: TGTGCCAGCAGCCTTTCCCCGGGCACTGAAGCTTTCTTT. It codes for CASSLSPGTEAFF.

Regarding this clonotype: A far larger clone is a single base away, which makes a read error likely. V is TRBV2 and J is TRBJ2-4; maybe TRBD2 (5 bases). The J call may be faulty, since TRBJ2-1 better matches the DNA end. The CDR3 runs to 16 residues. Germline V gives CDR1 SNHLY, CDR2 FYNNEI. DNA for the CDR3: TGTGCCAGCAGTGCGCGAGGAGGCCTCCTCGGAGATGAGCAGTTCTTC. Its translation is CASSARGGLLGDEQFF.

In this sample, this clonotype turned up many times. As DNA, the CDR3 is TGTGCCAGCACCTACCAGGGCTCCTACAATGAGCAGTTCTTC. It yields the protein CASTYQGSYNEQFF. The chain uses TRBV28 and TRBJ2-1, with a tentative D call TRBD1 (5 bases). V lost 7 bases to trimming and J lost 0 bases, with 10 bases between them. In germline, CDR1 is MDHEN, CDR2 SYDVKM. There are 14 residues in the CDR3. Full variable domain (missing parts from reference TRBV28 and TRBJ2-1): DVKVTQSSRYLVKRTGEKVFLECVQDMDHENMFWYRQDPGLGLRLIYFSYDVKMKEKGDIPEGYSVSREKKERFSLILESASTNQTSMYLCASTYQGSYNEQFFGPGTRLTVL.

About this clonotype: It may be a read error: a sequence one base away is much more abundant. This rearrangement joins TRBV24-1 to TRBJ2-5; possible D gene TRBD1, 5 bases. There are 13 residues in the CDR3. CDR1 is KGHDR, CDR2 SFDVKD, per germline. The CDR3 region is CATSDQGGEAQYF. Written as DNA, the CDR3 is TGTGCCACCAGTGACCAGGGCGGAGAGGCCCAGTACTTC.

In this sample, this clonotype turned up many times. J is TRBJ2-5 and V is TRBV3-1; no firm D call. The V gene lost 1 base and the J gene lost 1 base, with 10 bases spanning the gap. In germline, CDR1 is LGHDT, CDR2 YNNKEL (reference sequence). CDR3 length: 15 amino acids. CDR3 DNA: TGTGCCAGCAGCCAAGGATTTCGCCCCCAAGAGACCCAGTACTTC. Translation: CASSQGFRPQETQYF.

This clonotype was observed a handful of times. This chain joins TRBV20-1 and TRBJ2-7, with 9 bases lining up with TRBD2. The ends lost 4 bases at V and 2 bases at J; junction bases unmatched: 3. The CDR3 contains 13 residues. Germline V gene sequence: CDR1 DFQATT, CDR2 SNEGSKA (reference sequence). Written as DNA, the CDR3 is TGCAGTGCTAATAGCGGGAGTGCCTACGAGCAGTACTTC. Its protein product is CSANSGSAYEQYF.

This clonotype was counted ten times or more. The chain recombines TRBV10-1 with TRBJ2-2; D is possibly TRBD1 (5 bases). CDR1 and CDR2 (germline): WNHNN, SYGVQD (reference sequence). Trimming pared 5 bases from V and 1 base from J, leaving 11 bases between. The CDR3 covers 15 residues. CDR3 sequence: CASSIDRRNTGELFF. In DNA form, the CDR3 reads TGCGCCAGCAGTATAGACAGAAGGAACACCGGGGAGCTGTTTTTT.